A selection of T cell receptor beta chains follows, all from one sample in a study of T cells after yellow fever vaccination. From the 5' RACE reads, TCRdb called clonotypes with MiXCR, one entry per CDR3 protein. The sample consists of 25,000 to 35,000 distinct CDR3 sequences, more than 5% of them appearing once. The material was CD8+ T cells sorted from PBMCs, obtained 10 days after the yellow fever booster vaccination. The receptors come from a young man who received the YFV17D yellow fever vaccine. Each CDR3 is given with its conserved first and last residue. A D gene is named only where the DNA matches it firmly.

>TRBJ2-3|TRBD2|TRBV5-1
CASSFERGSTDTQYF
>TRBJ1-1|.|TRBV29-1
CSVRGDTEAFF
>TRBJ2-2|.|TRBV9
CASSVGDRPGELFF
>TRBJ1-1|.|TRBV19
CASSMREPEAFF
>TRBJ2-7|.|TRBV20-1
CSAGSAGTYEQYF
>TRBJ2-5|.|TRBV6-5
CASSYPKTGEGTQYF
>TRBJ2-2|TRBD2|TRBV5-4
CASSALGEGTGELFF
>TRBJ2-7|.|TRBV2
CASSELDEQYF
>TRBJ2-7|.|TRBV7-2
CASSRSGSPEQYF
>TRBJ1-5|TRBD1|TRBV5-1
CASSGDQIGTGSLRCNQPQHF
>TRBJ2-2|.|TRBV6-2/TRBV6-3
CASRQTPGPWGGELFF
>TRBJ2-3|TRBD2|TRBV9
CASSDTSGRASDTQYF
>TRBJ2-5|.|TRBV5-6
CASSSHPGITQETQYF
>TRBJ2-4|.|TRBV28
CACAGHAIAKNIQYF
>TRBJ2-1|.|TRBV7-2
CASSLVSHEQFF
>TRBJ2-7|TRBD1|TRBV27
CASSFSGTDYEQYF
>TRBJ2-2|TRBD1|TRBV11-1
CASSLFPGQGFRIAGELFF
>TRBJ2-1|.|TRBV4-3
CASRTEGGSSYNEQFF
>TRBJ2-1|TRBD1|TRBV20-1
CSALQGAGYNEQFF
>TRBJ2-1|.|TRBV11-2
CASSGSGREQFF
>TRBJ2-3|TRBD2|TRBV4-3
CASSRDGGADTQYF
>TRBJ2-7|.|TRBV5-1
CASSLEGHETYEQYF
>TRBJ2-5|.|TRBV20-1
CSAPAPSVGETQYF
>TRBJ2-3|.|TRBV4-3
CASSQDSGRYTDTQYF
>TRBJ2-5|.|TRBV7-8
CASSSGISQETQYF
>TRBJ2-1|TRBD1|TRBV9
CASSVAGTGGGGEQFF
>TRBJ2-7|.|TRBV3-1
CASSQGTGTLYEQYF
>TRBJ1-1|.|TRBV20-1
CSPRGTEAFF
>TRBJ1-2|.|TRBV4-2
CASSQEGIGGVNYGYTF
>TRBJ1-4|.|TRBV10-2
CARPPRGKLFF
>TRBJ2-5|.|TRBV27
CATFSPGETQYF
>TRBJ2-1|.|TRBV11-3
CASSPPLGSGSYNEQFF
>TRBJ2-3|.|TRBV7-9
CASSWAIGARNTQYF
>TRBJ2-7|.|TRBV7-9
CASSLETGVEGYEQYF
>TRBJ2-5|TRBD1|TRBV6-2/TRBV6-3
CASSDRVERETQYF
>TRBJ2-7|.|TRBV4-3
CASSQTGNEQYF
>TRBJ2-3|TRBD2|TRBV27
CASTLTSGDTQYF
>TRBJ2-7|TRBD2|TRBV3-1
CASSQDPSGSPFWHEQYF
>TRBJ2-2|.|TRBV19
CASKGVETGLNTGELFF
>TRBJ2-2|.|TRBV2
CASSEPGPQDGTGELFF
>TRBJ2-4|.|TRBV29-1
CSVGDSGTIQYF
>TRBJ2-1|TRBD2|TRBV29-1
CSVLAGGLYNEQFF
>TRBJ2-7|.|TRBV4-3
CASSHLPGTFEQYF
>TRBJ2-1|.|TRBV7-6
CASSLVINEQFF
>TRBJ2-5|.|TRBV27
CASSPALAAQETQYF
>TRBJ1-2|TRBD1|TRBV12-3/TRBV12-4
CASTLTGFYGYTF
>TRBJ2-7|TRBD1|TRBV27
CASSLVGQGSYEQYF
>TRBJ1-6|TRBD1|TRBV27
CASTPGQGNSPLHF
>TRBJ2-1|TRBD1|TRBV7-9
CASSVGDSLNEQFF
>TRBJ2-1|.|TRBV9
CASSPRAGARRVYNEQFF
>TRBJ1-1|.|TRBV3-1
CASSQQNTEAFF
>TRBJ2-7|TRBD2|TRBV11-1
CASSPRGREDYEQYF
>TRBJ2-1|.|TRBV27
CASSFSQRSYNEQFF
>TRBJ2-5|TRBD2|TRBV7-8
CASSLAREDLQETQYF
>TRBJ2-3|.|TRBV20-1
CSSSEGWETDTQYF
>TRBJ2-7|TRBD2|TRBV27
CASSLSPTSGTEQYF
>TRBJ2-1|TRBD2|TRBV24-1
CAACDSGTSGRARWVPNEQFF
>TRBJ2-3|.|TRBV10-1
CASTFVDRDTQYF
>TRBJ1-2|.|TRBV21-1
CASSDRNYGYTF
>TRBJ2-7|.|TRBV27
CASSWDTEGSEQYF